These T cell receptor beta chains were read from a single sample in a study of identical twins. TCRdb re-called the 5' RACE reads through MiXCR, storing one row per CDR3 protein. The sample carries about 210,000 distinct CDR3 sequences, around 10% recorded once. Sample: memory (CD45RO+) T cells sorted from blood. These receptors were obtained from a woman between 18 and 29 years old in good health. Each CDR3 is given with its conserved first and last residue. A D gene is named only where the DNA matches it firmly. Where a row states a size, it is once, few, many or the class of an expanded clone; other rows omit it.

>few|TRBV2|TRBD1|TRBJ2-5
CASSEASTGPETQYF
TGTGCCAGCAGTGAAGCGTCGACAGGGCCCGAGACCCAGTACTTC
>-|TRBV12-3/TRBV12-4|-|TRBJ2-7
CASSLVPAYEQYF
TGTGCCAGCAGTTTAGTCCCTGCCTACGAGCAGTACTTC
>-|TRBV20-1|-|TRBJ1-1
CSAREGQGRTEAFF
TGCAGTGCTAGAGAAGGTCAGGGGAGAACTGAAGCTTTCTTT
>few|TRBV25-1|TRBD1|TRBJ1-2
CASSGTGSGYTF
TGTGCCAGCAGCGGGACAGGGTCTGGCTACACCTTC
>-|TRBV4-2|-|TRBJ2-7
CASSQDWDDEREQYF
TGTGCCAGCAGCCAAGATTGGGACGACGAGCGGGAGCAGTACTTC
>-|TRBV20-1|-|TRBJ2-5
CSADLAEETQYF
TGCAGTGCTGATTTAGCGGAAGAGACCCAGTACTTC
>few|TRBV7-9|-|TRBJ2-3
CASSLGWSDTQYF
TGTGCCAGCAGCTTAGGATGGTCAGATACGCAGTATTTT
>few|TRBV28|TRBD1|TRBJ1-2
CASRRQGTDYGYTF
TGTGCCAGCAGGCGCCAGGGGACAGACTATGGCTACACCTTC
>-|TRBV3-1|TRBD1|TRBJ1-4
CASSLWTGADEKLFF
TGTGCCAGCAGCCTCTGGACAGGCGCCGATGAAAAACTGTTTTTT
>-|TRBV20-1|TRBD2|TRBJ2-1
CSARDPSGEQFF
TGCAGTGCTAGAGACCCTAGCGGGGAGCAGTTCTTC
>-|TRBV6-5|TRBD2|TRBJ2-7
CASSYVAGGNYEQYF
TGTGCCAGCAGTTACGTAGCGGGAGGCAACTACGAGCAGTACTTC
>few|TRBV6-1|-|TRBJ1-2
CASTKLDGNYGYTF
TGTGCCAGCACCAAACTGGACGGTAACTATGGCTACACCTTC
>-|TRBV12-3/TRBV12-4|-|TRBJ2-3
CASRWGGTDTQYF
TGTGCCAGCAGGTGGGGGGGCACAGATACGCAGTATTTT
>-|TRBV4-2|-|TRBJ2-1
CASSQDGTGDYNEQFF
TGTGCCAGCAGCCAAGATGGCACGGGGGATTACAATGAGCAGTTCTTC
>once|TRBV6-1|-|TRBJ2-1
CASGAQGSSYNEQFF
TGTGCCAGCGGCGCGCAGGGGAGCTCCTACAATGAGCAGTTCTTC
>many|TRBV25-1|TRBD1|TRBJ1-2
CASSGAGQGIYGYTF
TGTGCCAGCAGTGGTGCGGGACAGGGTATCTATGGCTACACCTTC
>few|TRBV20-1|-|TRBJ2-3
CSARDGATDTQYF
TGCAGTGCTAGGGACGGAGCAACAGATACGCAGTATTTT
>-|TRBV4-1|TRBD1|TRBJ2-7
CASSQGNDRVTYEQYF
TGCGCCAGCAGCCAAGGTAACGACAGGGTAACCTACGAGCAGTACTTC
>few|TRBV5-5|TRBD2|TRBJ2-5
CASSNSGLQQETQYF
TGTGCCAGCAGCAATAGCGGGCTCCAACAAGAGACCCAGTACTTC
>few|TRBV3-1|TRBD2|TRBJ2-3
CASSQEQAGVDTQYF
TGTGCCAGCAGCCAAGAGCAAGCGGGAGTAGATACGCAGTATTTT
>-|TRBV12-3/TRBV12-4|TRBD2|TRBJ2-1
CASSSSGGAPLNEQFF
TGTGCCAGCAGTTCTAGCGGGGGGGCCCCCTTGAATGAGCAGTTCTTC
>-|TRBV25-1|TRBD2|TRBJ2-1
CASSGTSGRAYEQFF
TGTGCCAGCAGTGGGACTAGCGGGAGGGCCTATGAGCAGTTCTTC
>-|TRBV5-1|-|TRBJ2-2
CASSLDGVGGELFF
TGCGCCAGCAGCTTGGACGGGGTAGGCGGGGAGCTGTTTTTT
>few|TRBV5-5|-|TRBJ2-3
CASSFIYTTDTQYF
TGTGCCAGCAGCTTTATCTACACCACAGATACGCAGTATTTT
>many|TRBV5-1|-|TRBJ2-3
CASSPNTDASQYF
TGCGCCAGCAGCCCTAACACCGACGCCTCGCAGTATTTT
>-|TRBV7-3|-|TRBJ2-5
CASSRGSPKAGETQYF
TGTGCCAGCAGCAGAGGAAGCCCAAAGGCTGGAGAGACCCAGTACTTC
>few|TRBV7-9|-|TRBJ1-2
CASDKPGQLYGYTF
TGTGCCAGCGATAAGCCGGGACAACTTTATGGCTACACCTTC
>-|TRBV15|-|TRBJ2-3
CATSGEQVTDTQYF
TGTGCCACCAGCGGAGAGCAGGTCACAGATACGCAGTATTTT
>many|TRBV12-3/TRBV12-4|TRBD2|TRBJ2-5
CASSSGTSGGETQYF
TGTGCCAGCAGCAGCGGGACTAGCGGAGGGGAGACCCAGTACTTC
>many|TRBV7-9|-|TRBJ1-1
CASTLSLGRGSTEAFF
TGTGCCAGCACCCTCAGCCTGGGGAGAGGAAGCACTGAAGCTTTCTTT
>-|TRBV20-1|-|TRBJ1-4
CSASPPYGEKLFF
TGCAGTGCTAGCCCCCCTTACGGTGAAAAACTGTTTTTT
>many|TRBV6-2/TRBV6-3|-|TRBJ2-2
CASSYSWAGELFF
TGTGCCAGCAGTTACTCCTGGGCCGGGGAGCTGTTTTTT
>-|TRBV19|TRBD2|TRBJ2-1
CASSGTSGGDYNEQFF
TGTGCCAGTAGTGGGACTAGCGGGGGTGACTACAATGAGCAGTTCTTC